This T cell receptor beta chain derives from a study of T cells expressing NK-cell markers. Study-wide background: The TCR beta repertoires originated in sorted CD3+CD56+NKG2C+, CD3+CD56+NKG2C- and CD3+CD56-NKG2C+ T cells.

With respect to this clonotype: Its target is not known.

As the method of synthesis, 5'RACE template switching with UMIs yielded TCR beta cDNA. From the 5' RACE reads, TCRdb lists one entry per CDR3 protein and no DNA. With 250,000 to 300,000 distinct CDR3 sequences in the sample, the ten largest clones hold about 0.39%. Overall study findings and caveats: Among CD8+ T cells from 5 to 7 donors, dominant NKG2C+ clonotypes accounted for about 1.0-7.0%. In a handful of donors, these clonotypes also led the CD3+CD56-NKG2C+ fraction.

CDR3 length: 15 residues. In germline, CDR1 is GTSNPN, CDR2 SVGIG (reference sequence). This TCR derives from a man in his late teens or twenties in good health. The gene calls are TRBV30 and TRBJ2-3; TCRdb outputs TRBD2, but without DNA this stays unchecked. Source material: blood T cells: a sorted CD56 or NKG2C T cell subset, CD4+ or CD8+ T cells, or bulk PBMC T cells (not recorded which). The CDR3 loop is CAWNRSTLRADTQYF.